These 29 T cell receptor beta chains originate from one sample sequenced in a study of cytomegalovirus exposure and HLA in healthy donors. Use of 60 Vbeta and 13 Jbeta primers characterized the PCR. TCRdb keeps only in-frame clones here, not all; method: immunoSEQ multiplex PCR. Found here are about 190,000 clones; the top ten clones hold roughly 6.7%. The specimen sequenced was PBMCs. All receptors derive from a man aged 25 to 40 in good health and CMV-seronegative.

The chain couples TRBV4-2 to TRBJ1-5, with TRBD1 identical over 7 bases. Losses at the gene ends were 5 bases for V and 2 bases for J; bases not matched to a gene: 6. Germline V gene sequence: CDR1 LGHNA, CDR2 YNFKEQ. The CDR3 length is 15 residues. For the CDR3, the DNA is TGTGCCAGCAGCTTAGACAGGGCCGGCAATCAGCCCCAGCATTTT. Residues: CASSLDRAGNQPQHF.

The chain employs TRBV19 and TRBJ1-5; 7 positions match TRBD1. The CDR3 extends over 15 amino acids. Germline CDR1 LNHDA, CDR2 SQIVND (reference sequence). V lost 5 bases to trimming and J lost 3 bases; unmatched junction nucleotides: 7. The CDR3 DNA is TGTGCCAGTAGTCCCCGACAGGGTTTCAATCAGCCCCAGCATTTT. Residues: CASSPRQGFNQPQHF.

V and J are TRBV27 and TRBJ1-1; perhaps TRBD1 as D (5 bases). Looked up from germline, CDR1 is MNHEY and CDR2 is SMNVEV (reference sequence). The CDR3 is 15 amino acids. V was cut by 5 bases and J by 5 bases, with 18 bases left in between. CDR3 DNA: TGTGCCAGCAGTGGAACGGGCGGGAAGGGGACTGAAGCTTTCTTT. This codes for CASSGTGGKGTEAFF.

The rearrangement uses TRBV18 and TRBJ2-2, with 8 nucleotides matching TRBD2. Germline loops: CDR1 KGHSH, CDR2 LQKENI. CDR3 length: 16 residues. With V trimmed by 0 bases and J by 2 bases, 2 bases remained unmatched. The CDR3 is CASSPPSGGNTGELFF. CDR3 bases: TGTGCCAGCTCACCACCCAGCGGGGGAAACACCGGGGAGCTGTTTTTT.

The chain carries TRBV14 and TRBJ2-5; D perhaps matches TRBD1 (6 bases). Germline lookup yields CDR1 SGHDN and CDR2 FVKESK. Trimming took 3 bases from V and 1 from J, leaving 12 bases between them. The CDR3 sequence is 15 residues long. The CDR3, as DNA: TGTGCCAGCAGCCAGCTCCGGACAGCCCAAGAGACCCAGTACTTC. This sequence encodes CASSQLRTAQETQYF.

The J gene is TRBJ1-5, the V gene TRBV19, with D perhaps matching TRBD1 (6 bases). This CDR3 is built from 16 residues. V gave up 2 bases and J gave up 5 bases, with 16 bases separating them. The germline CDR1 and CDR2 sequences are LNHDA and SQIVND (reference sequence). The CDR3 nucleotides read TGTGCCAGTAGTATAAGGTCCCAAGGGGGGGATCAGCCCCAGCATTTT. This sequence encodes CASSIRSQGGDQPQHF.

A word on this clone: Mismatch with germline at one junction end may stem from a read error. In the same sample, other DNA sequences code for this CDR3. This chain uses TRBV18 with TRBJ1-4, with 7 positions matching TRBD1. The CDR3 runs to 15 residues. Germline values: CDR1 KGHSH, CDR2 LQKENI. In nucleotides, the CDR3 is TGTGCTAGCTCGCTGACAGGGAGAGGGGGTGAAAAACTGTTTTTT. Translation: CASSLTGRGGEKLFF.

The V and J genes are TRBV21-1 and TRBJ2-7; the table's D call TRBD2 went unverified against the DNA. TRBV21-1 is labeled a pseudogene. This CDR3 has 21 residues. The CDR3 region is CASSKIDNWREGPGSPYEQYF. The CDR3 nucleotides are TGTGCCAGCAGCAAAATTGATAATTGGCGGGAGGGCCCAGGATCCCCTTACGAGCAGTACTTC.

The DNA for the CDR3 is TGTGCCAGCAGTCGTGGACTAGCGGGAAAAACCGGGGAGCTGTTTTTT. It specifies CASSRGLAGKTGELFF. The J gene is TRBJ2-2, the V gene TRBV7-3, with 12 nucleotides matching TRBD2. V gave up 6 bases and J gave up 5 bases; unmatched junction bases: 7. This CDR3 has 16 amino acids. The germline V gene encodes CDR1 SGHTA and CDR2 FQGTGA.

This rearrangement joins TRBV10-2 to TRBJ1-5, with D perhaps TRBD1 (6 bases). Germline V CDR1 and CDR2: WSHSY, SAAADI. Deletions cut 5 bases from V and 5 bases from J, with 10 bases between. CDR3 length: 13 residues. CDR3 nucleotide sequence: TGCGCCAGCAGTCTCGCAGGGGATCAGCCCCAGCATTTT. Its protein is CASSLAGDQPQHF.

The chain employs TRBV19 and TRBJ1-2; 7 nucleotides agree with TRBD1. CDR3 length: 14 residues. V was clipped by 9 bases and J by 6 bases; unmatched bases: 13. CDR1 and CDR2 (germline): LNHDA, SQIVND (reference sequence). The CDR3 DNA sequence: TGTGCCAGCACCGGGATCACAGGGGATAATGGCTACACCTTC. Its translation is CASTGITGDNGYTF.

The chain is built from TRBV6-5 and TRBJ2-7; D remains ambiguous. Germline V gene data show CDR1 as MNHEY and CDR2 as SVGAGI. The CDR3 extends over 16 amino acids. V was trimmed by 0 bases and J by 3 bases, leaving 15 bases between them. The CDR3 DNA reads TGTGCCAGCAGTTACTCTATACACTTTGGAGTCTACGAGCAGTACTTC. Its translation is CASSYSIHFGVYEQYF.

The rearrangement links TRBV7-2 to TRBJ2-5; 8 nucleotides agree with TRBD1. Germline values: CDR1 SGHTA, CDR2 FQGNSA. The CDR3 contains 13 residues. With V trimmed by 5 bases and J by 3 bases, 2 bases remained unmatched. Here the CDR3 reads CASSVDREETQYF. Written as DNA, the CDR3 is TGTGCCAGCAGCGTGGACAGGGAAGAGACCCAGTACTTC.

The J gene is TRBJ2-5, the V gene TRBV9, with D possibly being TRBD2 (6 bases). CDR1 is SGDLS and CDR2 is YYNGEE in the germline V gene. This CDR3 spans 15 amino acids. V was pared by 0 bases and J by 5 bases, with 14 bases between. The CDR3, as DNA: TGTGCCAGCAGCGTAGAAGGAGGGCGGCGGGAGACCCAGTACTTC. It encodes CASSVEGGRRETQYF.

The genes are TRBV19 and TRBJ1-5; TRBD1 agrees at 7 bases. Trimming at V came to 7 bases and at J to 3 bases, leaving 9 bases not matched to a gene. The length of the CDR3 is 15 residues. From germline, CDR1 is LNHDA and CDR2 SQIVND (reference sequence). In DNA form, the CDR3 reads TGTGCCAGTAATCCTACAGGGGTTCACAATCAGCCCCAGCATTTT. Its translation: CASNPTGVHNQPQHF.

The gene calls are TRBV7-9 and TRBJ1-1; a possible D gene is TRBD1 (5 bases). CDR1 is SEHNR and CDR2 is FQNEAQ in the germline V gene (reference sequence). The CDR3 runs 13 residues. Trimming removed 3 bases at V and 6 bases at J, with 11 bases between. The CDR3 region is CASSLTESPEAFF. The CDR3 region has the DNA TGTGCCAGCAGCTTGACAGAATCTCCTGAAGCTTTCTTT. Variable domain in full (rest from reference TRBV7-9 and TRBJ1-1): DTGVSQNPRHKITKRGQNVTFRCDPISEHNRLYWYRQTLGQGPEFLTYFQNEAQLEKSRLLSDRFSAERPKGSFSTLEIQRTEQGDSAMYLCASSLTESPEAFFGQGTRLTVV.

The chain has TRBV29-1 and TRBJ1-2, with 11 bases fitting TRBD1. Germline V CDR1 and CDR2: SQVTM, ANQGSEA. Unmatched junction bases numbered 2, after V lost 4 bases and J lost 4 bases. CDR3 length equals 13 residues. The CDR3 DNA sequence: TGCAGCGTTGCCGGGACAGGGGGCTATGGCTACACCTTC. It is translated as CSVAGTGGYGYTF.

Turning to this clone: The junction and the germline gene differ at one end; a read error may be behind it. Other DNA sequences of this sample code for an identical CDR3. V gene TRBV5-3 combines with J gene TRBJ2-7; 10 nucleotides match TRBD2. TRBV5-3 is filed as an ORF, its function uncertain. There are 14 residues in the CDR3. CDR3 amino acids: CARSPSSGSYEQYF. The CDR3 nucleotides read TGCGCCAGAAGCCCATCTAGCGGGAGCTACGAGCAGTACTTC.

The chain links TRBV30 to TRBJ2-3; D perhaps matches TRBD2 (6 bases). CDR3 length: 13 amino acids. Deletions cut 2 bases from V and 6 bases from J, with 12 bases between. Germline V CDR1 and CDR2: GTSNPN, SVGIG (reference sequence). The CDR3 reads CAWSRGSSDTQYF. CDR3 DNA: TGTGCCTGGAGTCGGGGGAGTTCGGATACGCAGTATTTT.

The J gene is TRBJ2-7, the V gene TRBV7-6; 14 bases agree with TRBD2. V dropped 4 bases and J dropped 4; count of bases not matched to a gene: 6. CDR1 SGHVS and CDR2 FNYEAQ come from the germline V gene. This CDR3 is built from 16 residues. The CDR3 DNA reads as TGTGCCAGCAGCTCGACTAGCGGGGGGGCCGGGTACGAGCAGTACTTC. It specifies CASSSTSGGAGYEQYF. The variable domain in full, completed from reference TRBV7-6 and TRBJ2-7, reads GAGVSQSPRYKVTKRGQDVALRCDPISGHVSLYWYRQALGQGPEFLTYFNYEAQQDKSGLPNDRFSAERPEGSISTLTIQRTEQRDSAMYRCASSSTSGGAGYEQYFGPGTRLTVT.

The genes are TRBV7-9 and TRBJ2-2; 10 positions match TRBD2. After removal of 4 bases from V and 5 bases from J, the junction contained 16 bases not matched to a gene. CDR1 SEHNR and CDR2 FQNEAQ come from the germline V gene (reference sequence). The length of the CDR3 is 19 residues. The CDR3 is CASSSPPIRLAGETGELFF. CDR3 sequence (DNA): TGTGCCAGCAGCTCCCCCCCCATCCGGCTAGCGGGGGAAACCGGGGAGCTGTTTTTT. Full variable domain (missing parts from reference TRBV7-9 and TRBJ2-2): DTGVSQNPRHKITKRGQNVTFRCDPISEHNRLYWYRQTLGQGPEFLTYFQNEAQLEKSRLLSDRFSAERPKGSFSTLEIQRTEQGDSAMYLCASSSPPIRLAGETGELFFGEGSRLTVL.

The chain is built from TRBV27 and TRBJ2-7, with 7 bases matching TRBD1. J lost 3 bases, V lost 2 bases, and 4 bases had no gene match. Germline V gene sequence: CDR1 MNHEY, CDR2 SMNVEV (reference sequence). The CDR3 covers 14 residues. The CDR3 coding sequence is TGTGCCAGCAGTTTAAGCGCAGGGGGCTACGAGCAGTACTTC. Translated, it gives CASSLSAGGYEQYF.

The chain is built from TRBV7-9 and TRBJ1-3; D perhaps matches TRBD1 (5 bases). The CDR3 has 16 amino acids. CDR1 is SEHNR and CDR2 is FQNEAQ in the germline V gene (reference sequence). The V end lost 1 base, the J end lost 0 bases, and 10 bases lay between the germline ends. The CDR3 DNA is TGTGCCAGCAGCTTAGTCCTACAGGACTCTGGAAACACCATATATTTT. Translation: CASSLVLQDSGNTIYF.

The J gene is TRBJ2-5, the V gene TRBV15, with D uncertain. V was trimmed by 0 bases and J by 1 base, leaving 12 bases between them. The CDR3 has 16 residues. Germline CDR1 LNHNV, CDR2 YYDKDF (reference sequence). CDR3 nucleotide sequence: TGTGCCACCAGCAGAGAAGTGACTTCCCTCCAAGAGACCCAGTACTTC. It codes for CATSREVTSLQETQYF.

The chain combines TRBV5-1 with TRBJ2-5, with no clear D. The closer fit of TRBJ2-7 to the DNA end suggests the J call may be wrong. Germline assignment: CDR1 SGHRS and CDR2 YFSETQ. The CDR3 is made up of 12 amino acids. In nucleotides, the CDR3 is TGCGCCAGCAGCTTGGAAGACTACGAGCAGTACTTC. Translated, it gives CASSLEDYEQYF.

The CDR3: CASSSGETQYF. The CDR3 nucleotides are TGTGCCAGCAGCTCGGGGGAGACCCAGTACTTC. The rearrangement links TRBV7-2 to TRBJ2-5; TRBD2 might be the D (5 bases). Trimming removed 4 bases at V and 5 bases at J, with 5 bases between. The CDR3 loop spans 11 amino acids. Germline CDR1 is SGHTA and CDR2 is FQGNSA.

V is TRBV25-1 and J is TRBJ2-3; TRBD2 might be the D (5 bases). The CDR3 runs to 15 residues. Trimming pared 4 bases from V and 0 bases from J, leaving 11 bases between. Germline V gene data show CDR1 as MGHDK and CDR2 as SYGVNS. The CDR3 loop reads CASSVRGLSTDTQYF. The CDR3 coding sequence is TGTGCCAGCAGTGTCAGAGGACTCAGCACAGATACGCAGTATTTT.

The gene calls are TRBV19 and TRBJ1-4, with a weak D call TRBD1 (5 bases). The V and J ends lost 10 bases and 0 bases respectively, with 15 bases between them. The CDR3 loop spans 15 amino acids. Germline V lookup: CDR1 LNHDA, CDR2 SQIVND (reference sequence). CDR3 in amino acids: CATEPGETTNEKLFF. The CDR3, as DNA: TGTGCCACCGAGCCGGGGGAAACAACTAATGAAAAACTGTTTTTT.

The chain recombines TRBV10-2 with TRBJ2-1; 13 bases map to TRBD2. This CDR3 has 19 residues. CDR1 WSHSY and CDR2 SAAADI come from the germline V gene. V dropped 0 bases and J dropped 2; count of bases not matched to a gene: 7. This chain's CDR3 is CASSESKPGLAGPYNEQFF. CDR3 nucleotides: TGCGCCAGCAGTGAGTCGAAGCCGGGACTAGCGGGACCCTACAATGAGCAGTTCTTC.